The source of this TCR beta chain is a study of T-cell reconstitution after alpha-beta-depleted transplantation in children. General study points: The authors attributed T-cell counts and diversity one year after transplant mostly to newly produced T cells.

Details on this clonotype: What it recognizes is unknown.

Unique molecular identifiers were incorporated into the prepared TCRbeta library. TCRdb ran MiXCR on the PCR reads and lists one entry per CDR3 protein. This table has about 830,000 distinct CDR3 sequences, approximately 15% appearing once. Germline trimming cut 5 bases from V and 5 bases from J; bases unmatched to any gene: 11. CDR3 length equals 15 residues. This specimen was PBMCs, mostly from graft donor cells, taken 360 days after TCRalphabeta/CD19-depleted stem cell transplant. The clonotype originates from a male patient under 18 who had a stem cell transplant for acute lymphoblastic leukemia, so the T cells may come from the graft donor. The chain links TRBV12-3 or TRBV12-4 to TRBJ2-5, with 7 bases fitting TRBD2. This CDR3 reads CASSESGIRRETQYF. CDR3 sequence (DNA): TGTGCCAGCAGTGAGAGCGGGATCAGGCGGGAGACCCAGTACTTC.